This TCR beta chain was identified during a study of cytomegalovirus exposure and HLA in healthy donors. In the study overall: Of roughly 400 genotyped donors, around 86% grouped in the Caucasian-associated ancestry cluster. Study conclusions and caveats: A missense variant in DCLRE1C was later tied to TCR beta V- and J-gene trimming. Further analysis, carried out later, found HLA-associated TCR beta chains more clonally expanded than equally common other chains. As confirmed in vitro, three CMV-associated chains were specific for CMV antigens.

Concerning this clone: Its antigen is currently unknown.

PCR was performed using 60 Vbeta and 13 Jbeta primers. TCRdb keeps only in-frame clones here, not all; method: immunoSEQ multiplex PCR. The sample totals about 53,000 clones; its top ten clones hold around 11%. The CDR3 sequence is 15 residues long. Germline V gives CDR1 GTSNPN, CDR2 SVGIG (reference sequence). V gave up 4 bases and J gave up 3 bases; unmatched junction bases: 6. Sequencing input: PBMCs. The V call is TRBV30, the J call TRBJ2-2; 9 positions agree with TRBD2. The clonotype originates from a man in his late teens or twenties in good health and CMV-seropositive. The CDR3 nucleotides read TGTGCCTGGAAGCATAGCGGGAGAGACACCGGGGAGCTGTTTTTT. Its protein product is CAWKHSGRDTGELFF.